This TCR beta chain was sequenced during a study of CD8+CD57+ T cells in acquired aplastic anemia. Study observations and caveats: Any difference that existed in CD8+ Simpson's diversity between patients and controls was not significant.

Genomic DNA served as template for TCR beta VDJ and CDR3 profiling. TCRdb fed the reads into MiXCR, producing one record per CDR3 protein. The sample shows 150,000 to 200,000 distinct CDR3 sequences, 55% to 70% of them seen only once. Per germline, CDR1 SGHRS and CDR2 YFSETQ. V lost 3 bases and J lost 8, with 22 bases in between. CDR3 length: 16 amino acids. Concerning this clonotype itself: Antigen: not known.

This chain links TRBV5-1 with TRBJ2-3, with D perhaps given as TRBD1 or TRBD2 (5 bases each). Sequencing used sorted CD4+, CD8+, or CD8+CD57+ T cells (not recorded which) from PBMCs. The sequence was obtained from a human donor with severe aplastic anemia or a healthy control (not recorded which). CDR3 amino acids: CASSSVGTDNLGTQYF. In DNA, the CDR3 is TGCGCCAGCAGCTCCGTCGGGACGGATAATCTCGGTACGCAGTATTTT.